This TCR beta chain appears in the sequencing data of a study of radiation and T cells in renal cell carcinoma. Study-wide findings and caveats: Without pretreatment biopsies, baseline tumor clonotype presence was undetermined. Top tumor clonotypes rose in blood 2 weeks post-radiation, then contracted.

V gave up 4 bases and J gave up 0 bases, with 14 bases separating them. The CDR3 sequence is 15 residues long. Germline V lookup: CDR1 SGDLS, CDR2 YYNGEE. As regards this clone: Its antigen is still unknown.

Clones were sequenced by immunoSEQ multiplex PCR, and TCRdb holds only the in-frame ones, with some missing. The profile shows approximately 49,000 clones, 75% to 90% of them singletons. Time point meaning: blood 2 weeks post-SBRT. Treatment defined: 15 Gy SBRT to primary tumor, nephrectomy 4 weeks later. The clonotype comes from a woman aged 70-85 years with renal cell carcinoma. The chain uses TRBV9 and TRBJ2-7, with D uncertain. Sequencing was performed on blood, taken from a patient whose treatment included radiotherapy and nephrectomy. The CDR3 protein is CASSPRAEFSYEQYF. The CDR3 coding sequence is TGTGCCAGCAGCCCCCGTGCCGAGTTCTCCTACGAGCAGTACTTC.